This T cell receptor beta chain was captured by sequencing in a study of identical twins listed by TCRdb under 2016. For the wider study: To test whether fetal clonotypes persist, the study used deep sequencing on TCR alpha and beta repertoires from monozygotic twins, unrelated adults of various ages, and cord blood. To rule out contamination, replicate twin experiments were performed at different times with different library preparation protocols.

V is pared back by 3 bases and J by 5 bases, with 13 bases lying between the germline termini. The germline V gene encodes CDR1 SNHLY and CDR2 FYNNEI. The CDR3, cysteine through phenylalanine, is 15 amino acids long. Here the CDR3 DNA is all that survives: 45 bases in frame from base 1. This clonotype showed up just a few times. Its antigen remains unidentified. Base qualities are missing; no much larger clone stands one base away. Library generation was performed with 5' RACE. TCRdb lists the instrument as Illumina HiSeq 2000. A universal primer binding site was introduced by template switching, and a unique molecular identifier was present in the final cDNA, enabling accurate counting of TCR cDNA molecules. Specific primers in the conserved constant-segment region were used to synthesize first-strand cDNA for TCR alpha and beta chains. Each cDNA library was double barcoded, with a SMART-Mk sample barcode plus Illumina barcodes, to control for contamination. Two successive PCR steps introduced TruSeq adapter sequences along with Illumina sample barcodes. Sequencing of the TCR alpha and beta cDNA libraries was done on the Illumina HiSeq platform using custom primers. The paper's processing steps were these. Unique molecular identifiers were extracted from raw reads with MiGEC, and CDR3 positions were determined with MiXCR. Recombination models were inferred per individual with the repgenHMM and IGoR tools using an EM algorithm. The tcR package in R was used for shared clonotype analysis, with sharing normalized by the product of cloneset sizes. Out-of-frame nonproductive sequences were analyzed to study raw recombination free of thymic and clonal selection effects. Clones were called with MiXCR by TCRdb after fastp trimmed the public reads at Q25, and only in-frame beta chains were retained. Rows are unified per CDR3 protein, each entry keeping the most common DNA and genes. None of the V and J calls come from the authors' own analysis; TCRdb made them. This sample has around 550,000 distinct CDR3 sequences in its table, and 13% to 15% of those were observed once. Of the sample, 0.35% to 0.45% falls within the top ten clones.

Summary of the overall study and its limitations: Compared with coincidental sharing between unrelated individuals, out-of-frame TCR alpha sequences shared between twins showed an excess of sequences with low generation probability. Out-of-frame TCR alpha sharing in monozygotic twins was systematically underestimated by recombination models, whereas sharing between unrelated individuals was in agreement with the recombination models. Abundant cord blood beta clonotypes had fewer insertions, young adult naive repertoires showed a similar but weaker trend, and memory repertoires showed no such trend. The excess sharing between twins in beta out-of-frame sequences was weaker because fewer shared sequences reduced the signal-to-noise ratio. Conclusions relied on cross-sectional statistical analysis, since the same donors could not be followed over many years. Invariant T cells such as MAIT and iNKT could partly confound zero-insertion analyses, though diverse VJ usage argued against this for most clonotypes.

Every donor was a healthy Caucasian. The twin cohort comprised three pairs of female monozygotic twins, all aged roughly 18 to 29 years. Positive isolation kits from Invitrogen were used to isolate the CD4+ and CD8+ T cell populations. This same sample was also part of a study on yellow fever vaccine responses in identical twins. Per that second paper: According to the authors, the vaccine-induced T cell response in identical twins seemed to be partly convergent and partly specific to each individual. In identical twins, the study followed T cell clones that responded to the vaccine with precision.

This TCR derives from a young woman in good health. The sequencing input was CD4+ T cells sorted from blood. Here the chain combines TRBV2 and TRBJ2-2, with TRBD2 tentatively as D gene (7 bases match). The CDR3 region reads CASSENRGGTGELFF. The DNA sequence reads TGTGCCAGCAGTGAGAATAGGGGGGGAACCGGGGAGCTGTTTTTT.